Described below is a single T cell receptor (beta chain) sequence and its context. Germline loops: CDR1 SGHVS, CDR2 FQNEAQ. CDR3 length: 14 residues. V shed 5 bases and J 3 bases; nucleotides not matched to a gene: 2. The record originates from a study of blood T cell repertoires in COVID-19. Produced via immunoSEQ multiplex PCR; TCRdb's table is partial and in-frame only. In the table there are about 88,000 clones, about nine tenths of which are singletons. Material for sequencing was peripheral blood. This clonotype was obtained from a male donor with acute or convalescent COVID-19. This chain links TRBV7-8 with TRBJ2-2; TRBD1 matches 8 bases. This CDR3 is CASSRTGYTGELFF. The DNA of the CDR3 is TGTGCCAGCAGCCGGACAGGGTACACCGGGGAGCTGTTTTTT.